This TCR beta chain was sequenced for a study of cytomegalovirus exposure and HLA in healthy donors. Study at large: In an early release, HLA-typed donors contributed about 80 million unique TCR sequences. Study outcomes and limitations: Association of fewer than 20,000 TCR beta sequences with HLA alleles was found at 0.05 false discovery rate in a later analysis. A later analysis found that most CMV-associated TCR beta chains appeared HLA-restricted. Several of the most significant clusters were apparently associated with common viral pathogens in a later analysis.

The CDR3 length is 14 residues. CDR1 and CDR2 from the germline V gene are MGHDK and SYGVNS. V was clipped by 4 bases and J by 6 bases, with 14 bases between them. Use of 60 Vbeta and 13 Jbeta primers characterized the PCR. This table comes from immunoSEQ multiplex PCR, and its TCRdb copy is limited to in-frame clones, with some not included. This sample yields hundreds of thousands of clones, of which around 73% are seen a single time; around 4% belongs to the top ten. About this clone: Its specificity is unknown.

V gene TRBV25-1 combines with J gene TRBJ2-3; tentatively, D is TRBD2 (6 bases). What was sequenced was PBMCs. This receptor was identified in a male donor in good health and CMV-seronegative. Here the CDR3 reads CASSARRGRDTQYF. The CDR3 nucleotides read TGTGCCAGCAGTGCCAGACGGGGGAGGGATACGCAGTATTTT. Combining the CDR3 with reference TRBV25-1 and TRBJ2-3 gives the whole variable domain EADIYQTPRYLVIGTGKKITLECSQTMGHDKMYWYQQDPGMELHLIHYSYGVNSTEKGDLSSESTVSRIRTEHFPLTLESARPSHTSQYLCASSARRGRDTQYFGPGTRLTVL.